This T cell receptor beta chain appears in the sequencing data of a study of blood T cell repertoires in COVID-19. Study context: There were acute and convalescent COVID-19 samples, and they came from the United States, Italy and Spain. From T cells, B-cell-depleted T cells, or PBMCs came the material, which was cDNA or gDNA.

Study processing details: By means of reference gene primer amplification, nucleated cell counts were estimated. Sequencing was performed with immunoSEQ multiplex PCR; in TCRdb, only in-frame clones are kept and a portion is missing. For V, J and clone size, that table is used; D and trimming come from the DNA. Counted here are approximately 360,000 clones, nearly 90% occurring once; the ten biggest clones make up roughly 6.8%. The CDR3 contains 14 residues. V gave up 5 bases and J gave up 3 bases; unmatched junction bases: 4. Per germline, CDR1 SGHTA and CDR2 FQGTGA. The V gene is TRBV7-3, the J gene TRBJ2-3; TRBD2 matches 8 bases. The TCR sequence derives from a man aged 18 to 29 with active or convalescent COVID-19. The sample consisted of peripheral blood. Written as DNA, the CDR3 is TGTGCCAGCAGCCAAACTAGCGGAACAGATACGCAGTATTTT. It encodes CASSQTSGTDTQYF.